Listed here are 10 T cell receptor beta chains from one sample, sequenced in a study of vaccination and CD4 T cells after COVID-19. With the Oncomine TCR Beta short-read assay, DNA from cultured CD4+ T cells was sequenced. TCRdb re-derived calls from the PCR reads in MiXCR, one entry per CDR3 protein. This table holds over 10,000 distinct CDR3 sequences, roughly 45% found once. Documented treatment: roughly 10-day PBMC culture with coronavirus spike peptide pools or control peptides (ViraFEST assay). No antigen has been assigned to these receptors. The source material was CD4+ T cells from blood, cultured in vitro. Receptor source: a human donor who had recovered from COVID-19.

The rearrangement uses TRBV6-1 and TRBJ2-5; the match to TRBD2 covers 10 bases. CDR1 and CDR2 (germline): MNHNS, SASEGT. CDR3 size: 14 residues. The junction had 3 bases not matched to a gene; V was cut back by 6 bases and J by 2 bases. The CDR3 is CASRKGLAQETQYF. CDR3 DNA: TGTGCCAGCAGAAAGGGACTAGCGCAAGAGACCCAGTACTTC.

The chain uses TRBV19 and TRBJ2-1; 11 nucleotides agree with TRBD2. The CDR3 is made up of 16 amino acids. Trimming at V came to 3 bases and at J to 2 bases, leaving 3 bases not matched to a gene. Germline CDR1 is LNHDA and CDR2 is SQIVND (reference sequence). CDR3 in amino acids: CASSIPSGGTYNEQFF. The CDR3 DNA sequence: TGTGCCAGTAGTATCCCTAGCGGGGGGACCTACAATGAGCAGTTCTTC.

The chain employs TRBV24-1 and TRBJ2-3; 9 positions agree with TRBD2. The V gene end was trimmed by 3 bases and the J gene end by 1 base; junction bases not matched to a gene: 7. Germline V gene data show CDR1 as KGHDR and CDR2 as SFDVKD. The CDR3 covers 17 residues. The CDR3 here is CATSDPGPSGGTDTQYF. CDR3 nucleotides: TGTGCCACCAGTGATCCAGGTCCTAGCGGGGGCACAGATACGCAGTATTTT.

The table lists this clonotype with a few counts. V usage is TRBV29-1 and J usage is TRBJ1-1; D unresolved. From germline, CDR1 is SQVTM and CDR2 ANQGSEA. The CDR3 is 13 amino acids. The V gene lost 2 bases and the J gene lost 0 bases, with 7 bases spanning the gap. The CDR3 loop is CSVESRVNTEAFF. The CDR3 bases are TGCAGCGTTGAAAGCCGGGTGAACACTGAAGCTTTCTTT.

The gene calls are TRBV19 and TRBJ2-1; 7 bases fit TRBD1. Germline CDR1 is LNHDA and CDR2 is SQIVND (reference sequence). The CDR3 contains 17 residues. J gave up 4 bases and V 3 bases, and 12 bases lay outside the gene matches. The CDR3 spells CASSMGKKDRIYNEQFF. The CDR3 DNA reads TGTGCCAGTAGTATGGGGAAAAAGGACAGGATATACAATGAGCAGTTCTTC.

The V gene is TRBV5-1, the J gene TRBJ2-2; no firm D call. V lost 0 bases to trimming and J lost 1 base, with 7 bases between them. CDR1 and CDR2 (germline): SGHRS, YFSETQ. The CDR3 consists of 15 residues. The CDR3 sequence: CASSLGPLNTGELFF. DNA of the CDR3: TGCGCCAGCAGCTTGGGCCCTTTGAACACCGGGGAGCTGTTTTTT.

This clonotype occurred a few times. The chain combines TRBV27 with TRBJ1-2; 8 positions agree with TRBD1. V lost 4 bases, J lost 3 bases, and 4 bases stayed unmatched. The germline gives CDR1 MNHEY, CDR2 SMNVEV (reference sequence). This CDR3 contains 14 residues. The CDR3 nucleotides read TGTGCCAGCAGTTCACTGACAGGGGACTATGGCTACACCTTC. The encoded protein is CASSSLTGDYGYTF.

The chain has TRBV27 and TRBJ1-5; 7 nucleotides align to TRBD1. Germline CDR1 and CDR2: MNHEY and SMNVEV (reference sequence). V shed 6 bases and J 2 bases; nucleotides not matched to a gene: 10. The CDR3 has 16 amino acids. CDR3 protein: CASRQETGVGNQPQHF. In DNA, the CDR3 is TGTGCCAGCAGACAAGAAACAGGGGTTGGCAATCAGCCCCAGCATTTT.

The genes are TRBV4-1 and TRBJ1-5; 8 nucleotides match TRBD1. The CDR3 loop spans 16 amino acids. CDR1 is MGHRA and CDR2 is YSYEKL in the germline V gene. V lost 0 bases and J lost 6; bases outside the gene matches: 7. The CDR3 DNA reads TGCGCCAGCAGCCAAGATATTTCAGGGGGCCCTCAGCCCCAGCATTTT. Encoded protein: CASSQDISGGPQPQHF.

By proportion, this clonotype is medium-sized. V usage is TRBV12-3 or TRBV12-4 and J usage is TRBJ1-2; D possibly corresponds to TRBD1 (5 bases). This CDR3 spans 12 amino acids. V was trimmed by 4 bases and J by 5 bases, leaving 8 bases between them. CDR3 nucleotides: TGTGCCAGCAGTTCTCAGGGATATGGCTACACCTTC. Translated: CASSSQGYGYTF.